These 30 T cell receptor beta chains were sequenced from one sample in a study of T cell repertoires in cytomegalovirus infection. These TCRs are of unknown antigen specificity. TCRdb analysed the reads with MiXCR anew, one entry per CDR3 protein. This table has 450,000 to 550,000 distinct CDR3 sequences, approximately 46% appearing once. The specimen was cultured PBMCs, collected from culture after CMV antigen stimulation. Receptors originate from a human donor in good health (CMV status not recorded). Some clones in this sample may be carry-over from other donors' samples.

Only a few counts were recorded for this clonotype. The chain couples TRBV7-9 to TRBJ2-1, with D perhaps matching TRBD1 (6 bases). CDR1 is SEHNR, CDR2 FQNEAQ, per germline (reference sequence). The CDR3 has 14 amino acids. V lost 5 bases and J lost 7, with 15 bases in between. CDR3 sequence: CASSPEQGWNEQFF. The CDR3 DNA reads as TGTGCCAGCAGCCCAGAACAGGGATGGAATGAGCAGTTCTTC.

This clonotype was picked up a small number of times. V and J are TRBV7-2 and TRBJ2-1, with D tentatively TRBD1 (6 bases). The CDR3 runs 15 residues. Looked up from germline, CDR1 is SGHTA and CDR2 is FQGNSA. V gave up 8 bases and J gave up 0 bases, with 14 bases separating them. The CDR3: CASLRDISSYNEQFF. Here the CDR3 DNA reads TGTGCCAGCCTGAGGGACATCAGCTCCTACAATGAGCAGTTCTTC.

This clonotype was counted between two and nine times. The chain couples TRBV10-3 to TRBJ2-7; 7 bases map to TRBD1. This CDR3 spans 15 amino acids. V shed 3 bases, J shed 3 bases, and the junction held 8 bases outside the gene matches. Germline V gene sequence: CDR1 ENHRY, CDR2 SYGVKD. CDR3 in amino acids: CAISDYDRDYYEQYF. CDR3 nucleotides: TGTGCCATCAGTGATTACGACAGGGATTACTACGAGCAGTACTTC.

This clonotype was recorded a few times. J is TRBJ2-7 and V is TRBV7-2; the D is unclear. This CDR3 contains 14 residues. V was clipped by 0 bases and J by 2 bases, with 8 bases between them. The germline V gene encodes CDR1 SGHTA and CDR2 FQGNSA. The CDR3 sequence is CASSLAHQPYEQYF. The DNA of the CDR3 is TGTGCCAGCAGCTTAGCCCATCAGCCCTACGAGCAGTACTTC. The full variable domain, completed using reference TRBV7-2 and TRBJ2-7, is GAGVSQSPSNKVTEKGKDVELRCDPISGHTALYWYRQSLGQGLEFLIYFQGNSAPDKSGLPSDRFSAERTGGSVSTLTIQRTQQEDSAVYLCASSLAHQPYEQYFGPGTRLTVT.

This clonotype turned up a few times. The chain joins TRBV7-2 to TRBJ1-5, with D possibly matching TRBD1 (5 bases). Germline CDR1 reads SGHTA; CDR2 reads FQGNSA. Trimming stripped 3 bases from V and 1 base from J, with 13 bases between. There are 16 residues in the CDR3. The DNA of the CDR3 is TGTGCCAGCAGCTTGAACGTCCGGGGGAGCAATCAGCCCCAGCATTTT. This translates into CASSLNVRGSNQPQHF.

V and J are TRBV5-3 and TRBJ2-3; TRBD2 aligns across 13 bases. TRBV5-3 is an ORF, and what it does is uncertain. After removal of 8 bases from V and 6 bases from J, the junction contained 18 bases not matched to a gene. The CDR3 spans 18 residues. CDR3 residues: CASSAGLAGVKGADTQYF. In DNA, the CDR3 is TGTGCCAGCAGCGCCGGACTAGCGGGGGTGAAAGGTGCGGATACGCAGTATTTT.

This clonotype was counted between two and nine times. This rearrangement joins TRBV6-6 to TRBJ2-1; TRBD1 might be the D (5 bases). Trimming took 5 bases from V and 4 from J, leaving 9 bases between them. This CDR3 region has 13 residues. CDR1 MNHNY and CDR2 SVGAGI come from the germline V gene (reference sequence). CDR3 nucleotide sequence: TGTGCCAGCAGTCTTAGACAGTACAATGAGCAGTTCTTC. Encoded protein: CASSLRQYNEQFF.

The chain links TRBV7-2 to TRBJ1-1; D not certain. The V gene's germline CDR1 is SGHTA and CDR2 FQGNSA. The ends were cut back, 0 bases at V and 6 bases at J, with 14 bases in the middle. The CDR3 is 15 residues long. This CDR3 is CASSLAAMSGSEAFF. The CDR3 nucleotides are TGTGCCAGCAGCTTAGCGGCGATGTCGGGGTCTGAAGCTTTCTTT.

CDR3 sequence (DNA): TGTGCCAGCAGGCCGGGACGCCACCCAGAGACCCAGTACTTC. This translates into CASRPGRHPETQYF. This chain joins TRBV7-9 and TRBJ2-5; perhaps D is TRBD1 or TRBD2 (5 bases each). The CDR3 is 14 residues long. Germline CDR1 and CDR2: SEHNR and FQNEAQ (reference sequence). V lost 6 bases and J lost 4, with 15 bases in between.

The chain links TRBV6-5 to TRBJ1-2; 10 positions agree with TRBD1. J gave up 7 bases and V 2 bases, and 4 bases lay outside the gene matches. Germline CDR1 reads MNHEY; CDR2 reads SVGAGI. The CDR3 is made up of 14 amino acids. CDR3 sequence (DNA): TGTGCCAGCAGTTACGGTGACAGGGGGCTTGGCTACACCTTC. Translated: CASSYGDRGLGYTF.

The V call is TRBV7-2, the J call TRBJ1-4, with 7 bases fitting TRBD1. The CDR3 sequence is 14 residues long. Germline assignment: CDR1 SGHTA and CDR2 FQGNSA. J was trimmed by 6 bases and V by 4 bases; bases with no gene match: 5. CDR3 sequence reads: CASSSTGVDEKLFF. In nucleotides, the CDR3 is TGTGCCAGCAGCTCTACAGGGGTGGATGAAAAACTGTTTTTT.

This chain uses TRBV19 with TRBJ2-3, with 9 bases fitting TRBD1. Germline V gene sequence: CDR1 LNHDA, CDR2 SQIVND (reference sequence). The ends lost 4 bases at V and 4 bases at J; junction bases unmatched: 6. This CDR3 comprises 15 residues. The CDR3 coding sequence is TGTGCCAGTAGTAGGCGGACAGGGGTCGCAGATACGCAGTATTTT. Translated, it gives CASSRRTGVADTQYF. Variable domain in full (rest from reference TRBV19 and TRBJ2-3): DGGITQSPKYLFRKEGQNVTLSCEQNLNHDAMYWYRQDPGQGLRLIYYSQIVNDFQKGDIAEGYSVSREKKESFPLTVTSAQKNPTAFYLCASSRRTGVADTQYFGPGTRLTVL.

The chain joins TRBV7-4 to TRBJ1-5; a weak D match, TRBD1 (6 bases). In germline, CDR1 is SGHVT, CDR2 SQSDAQ. The germline V and J ends were trimmed by 6 bases and 1 base, with 13 bases remaining between them. There are 15 residues in the CDR3. The CDR3 DNA is TGTGCCAGCAGTCAAGGGGGGAGCAGCAATCAGCCCCAGCATTTT. Residues: CASSQGGSSNQPQHF.

This clonotype occurred a few times. The V call is TRBV7-2, the J call TRBJ2-1, with 8 bases lining up with TRBD2. The CDR3 totals 15 residues. The trim removed 4 bases at V and 13 bases at J, leaving 15 bases unmatched. Per germline, CDR1 SGHTA and CDR2 FQGNSA. CDR3 nucleotides: TGTGCCAGCAGCTCCTTCGTCCCTGGAGCGGGAGCTCAGTTCTTC. This gives the protein CASSSFVPGAGAQFF.

In this sample, this clonotype turned up a few times. The rearrangement links TRBV7-9 to TRBJ2-1, with a possible D match to TRBD2 (5 bases). In germline, CDR1 is SEHNR, CDR2 FQNEAQ (reference sequence). There are 15 residues in the CDR3. Trimming removed 6 bases from V and 7 bases from J, with 19 bases in between. This CDR3 is CASRPRGNPSNEQFF. The CDR3 DNA is TGTGCCAGCAGGCCCCGGGGAAACCCTTCTAATGAGCAGTTCTTC.

The chain combines TRBV6-1 with TRBJ2-1; D is uncertain. This CDR3 contains 14 residues. In germline, CDR1 is MNHNS, CDR2 SASEGT. V was cut by 5 bases and J by 7 bases, with 15 bases left in between. The CDR3 nucleotides read TGTGCCAGCAGTTCACCTTTGAGTCGGAATGAGCAGTTCTTC. It is translated as CASSSPLSRNEQFF.

The chain combines TRBV28 with TRBJ2-7, with 11 bases lining up with TRBD2. The J segment lost 6 bases and the V segment lost 11 bases, leaving 21 bases of the junction unmatched. The CDR3 spans 17 residues. Germline loops: CDR1 MDHEN, CDR2 SYDVKM. Written as DNA, the CDR3 is TGTGCCTCACCTCCGAACGTAGCGGGGGGGGTTAGCGGCGAGCAGTACTTC. Residues: CASPPNVAGGVSGEQYF.

The chain combines TRBV6-6 with TRBJ2-7, with 8 bases identical to TRBD1. The CDR3 extends over 15 amino acids. V was pared by 0 bases and J by 6 bases, with 7 bases of the junction left unmatched. Germline V CDR1 and CDR2: MNHNY, SVGAGI (reference sequence). The CDR3 sequence is CASSYSRDRPSEQYF. CDR3 DNA: TGTGCCAGCAGTTACTCGAGGGACAGGCCCAGCGAGCAGTACTTC.

This clonotype appeared many times. The V gene is TRBV20-1, the J gene TRBJ1-6; TRBD1 agrees at 9 bases. The CDR3 covers 13 residues. Germline V gene lookup returns CDR1 DFQATT and CDR2 SNEGSKA (reference sequence). Trimming cost V 3 bases and J 8 bases; bases outside gene matches: 2. In nucleotides, the CDR3 is TGCAGTGCTAGGGGACAGGGAGATTCACCCCTCCACTTT. Translating it yields CSARGQGDSPLHF.

This chain links TRBV20-1 with TRBJ2-1, with 9 bases aligning to TRBD2. There are 14 residues in the CDR3. Per germline, CDR1 DFQATT and CDR2 SNEGSKA (reference sequence). Trimming cost V 6 bases and J 3 bases; bases outside gene matches: 6. DNA of the CDR3: TGCAGTGCCCTAAGACTAGCGGACTACAATGAGCAGTTCTTC. Translated: CSALRLADYNEQFF.

In its sample, this clonotype was seen many times. The gene calls are TRBV7-2 and TRBJ2-1, with TRBD2 identical over 12 bases. CDR3 length: 16 residues. Trimming removed 8 bases from V and 5 bases from J; junction bases left unmatched: 10. Per germline, CDR1 SGHTA and CDR2 FQGNSA. The CDR3 bases are TGTGCCAGCTGGCCTAGCGGGAGGGAGGGGCACAATGAGCAGTTCTTC. Its protein product is CASWPSGREGHNEQFF.

The chain carries TRBV6-2 or TRBV6-3 and TRBJ1-5; D remains ambiguous. This CDR3 is 17 amino acids long. Germline V gene lookup returns CDR1 MNHEY and CDR2 SVGEGT. Trimming removed 0 bases at V and 0 bases at J, with 12 bases between. CDR3 sequence reads: CASSYSIRKNSNQPQHF. CDR3 in DNA: TGTGCCAGCAGTTACTCGATACGGAAAAATAGCAATCAGCCCCAGCATTTT.

The chain uses TRBV20-1 and TRBJ1-2; no clear D. V was cut by 7 bases and J by 0 bases, with 6 bases left in between. Germline V CDR1 and CDR2: DFQATT, SNEGSKA (reference sequence). This CDR3 comprises 11 residues. The CDR3: CSEWSNYGYTF. The CDR3 DNA sequence: TGCAGTGAATGGTCTAACTATGGCTACACCTTC.

The J gene is TRBJ2-2, the V gene TRBV28, with 8 bases lining up with TRBD1. Per the germline V gene, CDR1 is MDHEN and CDR2 is SYDVKM. Trimming removed 8 bases from V and 3 bases from J; junction bases left unmatched: 5. The CDR3 has 14 amino acids. CDR3 nucleotides: TGTGCCAGCCGGACAGGGTGGGACACCGGGGAGCTGTTTTTT. Translating it yields CASRTGWDTGELFF.

The sample holds a few counts of this clonotype. The chain carries TRBV7-8 and TRBJ2-1; D tentatively reads TRBD1 or TRBD2 (5 bases each). The CDR3 runs 15 residues. Germline V gene sequence: CDR1 SGHVS, CDR2 FQNEAQ. Trimming took 5 bases from V and 9 from J, leaving 20 bases between them. CDR3 sequence: CASSKGRVDVGEQFF. The CDR3 nucleotides read TGTGCCAGCAGCAAGGGACGTGTGGACGTGGGTGAGCAGTTCTTC.

This clonotype was observed a single time. The chain couples TRBV7-2 to TRBJ1-1; D remains ambiguous. This CDR3 contains 16 residues. The germline V gene has CDR1 SGHTA and CDR2 FQGNSA. The V end lost 3 bases, the J end lost 1 base, and 15 bases lay between the germline ends. The CDR3 is CASSLVSGGRNTEAFF. The DNA for the CDR3 is TGTGCCAGCAGCTTGGTCTCTGGAGGGAGGAACACTGAAGCTTTCTTT.

The chain combines TRBV7-9 with TRBJ1-1; 7 positions match TRBD1. Trimming removed 10 bases from V and 1 base from J; junction bases left unmatched: 6. Germline V gives CDR1 SEHNR, CDR2 FQNEAQ (reference sequence). CDR3 length equals 13 residues. The CDR3 DNA is TGTGCCACCGACAGGGACTCGAACACTGAAGCTTTCTTT. Encoded protein: CATDRDSNTEAFF.

Only a few counts were recorded for this clonotype. The chain employs TRBV6-2 or TRBV6-3 and TRBJ2-7, with 14 bases identical to TRBD2. The CDR3 contains 19 residues. J lost 0 bases, V lost 7 bases, and 14 bases had no gene match. Per germline, CDR1 MNHEY and CDR2 SVGEGT. For the CDR3, the DNA is TGTGCCAGCAACCCGAGACGACTAGCGGGAGGGGGGAGCTCCTACGAGCAGTACTTC. It translates to CASNPRRLAGGGSSYEQYF.

This clonotype came up many times. The gene calls are TRBV7-2 and TRBJ2-3; 7 bases are shared with TRBD1. CDR3 length: 18 residues. V was pared by 5 bases and J by 1 base, with 15 bases of the junction left unmatched. Per the germline V gene, CDR1 is SGHTA and CDR2 is FQGNSA. CDR3 sequence reads: CASSPRQGWIGGTDTQYF. DNA of the CDR3: TGTGCCAGCAGCCCACGACAGGGATGGATAGGAGGCACAGATACGCAGTATTTT.

The rearrangement uses TRBV28 and TRBJ1-5, with no clear D. The length of the CDR3 is 12 residues. The V gene's germline CDR1 is MDHEN and CDR2 SYDVKM. Between the trimmed V and J ends, which lost 3 bases and 7 bases, there was a span of 7 bases. CDR3 sequence reads: CASSFVEQPQHF. The CDR3 nucleotides read TGTGCCAGCAGTTTTGTTGAGCAGCCCCAGCATTTT.